Below are 24 T cell receptor beta chains sequenced from a single sample in a study of blood T cell repertoires in COVID-19 (dated by TCRdb to the early 2020s). The library was produced with the immunoSEQ multiplex PCR assay. Here the immuneACCESS table is served through TCRdb, limited to in-frame sequences with V and J called. Missing clones are a known gap in these copies; in checked studies unresolved V genes cover under half, and the rest lacks a known reason. For this sample there are roughly 150,000 clones; around 87% appear just once. Around 5% of the sample is held by the ten biggest clonotypes. The sequenced sample consisted of peripheral blood. The source of these receptors is a human donor in a cohort sampled during active COVID-19.

The J gene is TRBJ1-1, the V gene TRBV6-5, with D perhaps TRBD1 (6 bases). The CDR3 runs to 15 residues. V shed 5 bases and J shed 0 bases, with 13 bases lying between them. Germline V gives CDR1 MNHEY, CDR2 SVGAGI. CDR3 sequence (DNA): TGTGCCAGCAGTCCCACGGGGGGGCTGAACACTGAAGCTTTCTTT. It encodes CASSPTGGLNTEAFF.

V gene TRBV3-1 (or the pseudogene TRBV3-2) combines with J gene TRBJ2-5; D is perhaps TRBD1 (5 bases). Trimming stripped 1 base from V and 7 bases from J, with 13 bases between. The CDR3 consists of 14 residues. CDR1 LGHDT and CDR2 YNNKEL come from the germline V gene (reference sequence). CDR3 DNA sequence: TGTGCCAGCAGCCAAGTTGTCAGGGTGGGGACCCAGTACTTC. It codes for CASSQVVRVGTQYF.

This clone came up once. The chain is built from TRBV29-1 and TRBJ2-1; D is perhaps TRBD1 (6 bases). The CDR3 spans 13 residues. Between the trimmed V and J ends, which lost 7 bases and 5 bases, there was a span of 15 bases. The germline V gene has CDR1 SQVTM and CDR2 ANQGSEA. The chain's CDR3 is CSARRTANNEQFF. The CDR3 DNA follows: TGCAGCGCGCGGCGGACAGCCAACAATGAGCAGTTCTTC.

The rearrangement uses TRBV7-9 and TRBJ2-5, with 10 positions matching TRBD2. With V trimmed by 3 bases and J by 4 bases, 2 bases remained unmatched. The germline V gene has CDR1 SEHNR and CDR2 FQNEAQ (reference sequence). The CDR3 is 14 residues long. The CDR3 DNA reads as TGTGCCAGCAGCTTCAGCGGGGGGGCAGAGACCCAGTACTTC. Translated, it gives CASSFSGGAETQYF.

V gene TRBV28 combines with J gene TRBJ2-7; D is unresolved. The CDR3 length is 13 residues. CDR1 is MDHEN, CDR2 SYDVKM, per germline. With 6 bases removed from V and 4 bases from J, the gap between germline ends came to 13 bases. The CDR3 coding sequence is TGTGCCAGCAGCGGTGCGGCGAGATACGAGCAGTACTTC. Its protein product is CASSGAARYEQYF.

The chain has TRBV9 and TRBJ1-6; no reliable D call. The germline CDR1 and CDR2 sequences are SGDLS and YYNGEE. Deletions cut 0 bases from V and 9 bases from J, with 4 bases between. The CDR3 is 12 residues long. CDR3 nucleotide sequence: TGTGCCAGCAGCGTAGGGGCTTCACCCCTCCACTTT. This gives the protein CASSVGASPLHF.

J is TRBJ1-1 and V is TRBV6-5; 11 bases are a match to TRBD1. The length of the CDR3 is 15 residues. V gave up 10 bases and J gave up 6 bases; unmatched junction bases: 13. From germline, CDR1 is MNHEY and CDR2 SVGAGI. The CDR3 DNA is TGTGCCACCAAGGGATGGGACAGGGGGAAACCTGAAGCTTTCTTT. Translating it yields CATKGWDRGKPEAFF.

This chain connects TRBV5-8 to TRBJ1-4, with TRBD1 identical over 8 bases. CDR1 and CDR2 (germline): SGHTS, YDEGEE. The trim removed 0 bases at V and 6 bases at J, leaving 7 bases unmatched. CDR3 size: 16 residues. CDR3 sequence (DNA): TGTGCCAGCAGCTTGGGTACCGGACAGGGCTATGAAAAACTGTTTTTT. Residues: CASSLGTGQGYEKLFF.

The gene calls are TRBV2 and TRBJ2-1, with a tentative D call TRBD2 (6 bases). The CDR3 length is 14 residues. Germline CDR1 is SNHLY and CDR2 is FYNNEI. V lost 7 bases, J lost 5 bases, and 15 bases lay in between. The CDR3: CASTITGLDNEQFF. CDR3 nucleotide sequence: TGTGCCAGCACCATAACGGGACTGGACAATGAGCAGTTCTTC.

The chain carries TRBV9 and TRBJ2-2, with D possibly being TRBD2 (5 bases). From germline, CDR1 is SGDLS and CDR2 YYNGEE. The CDR3 covers 16 residues. V lost 0 bases and J 4 bases, leaving 13 bases between the germline ends. DNA of the CDR3: TGTGCCAGCAGCGTAGATCATCGCCGGGGCACCGGGGAGCTGTTTTTT. Amino acid sequence: CASSVDHRRGTGELFF.

V usage is TRBV5-5 and J usage is TRBJ1-4; possible D gene TRBD1, 6 bases. The V end was cut by 0 bases, the J end by 8 bases, with 8 bases between. CDR1 is SGHKS, CDR2 YYEKEE, per germline (reference sequence). This CDR3 has 13 amino acids. In nucleotides, the CDR3 is TGTGCCAGCAGCTTGGCCAGGGGAGAAAAACTGTTTTTT. It encodes CASSLARGEKLFF.

V usage is TRBV16 and J usage is TRBJ2-7; the match to TRBD1 covers 8 bases. The CDR3 loop spans 16 amino acids. V shed 4 bases and J 0 bases; nucleotides not matched to a gene: 8. Germline CDR1 and CDR2: KGHSY and FQNENV. CDR3 region: CASSPRTGPNSYEQYF. CDR3 DNA: TGTGCCAGCAGCCCACGGACAGGGCCTAACTCCTACGAGCAGTACTTC.

CDR3 residues: CASSPGQGSSTDTQYF. As DNA, the CDR3 is TGTGCCAGCAGCCCCGGACAGGGCTCTAGCACAGATACGCAGTATTTT. This chain connects TRBV27 to TRBJ2-3; 8 bases map to TRBD1. V was clipped by 6 bases and J by 0 bases; unmatched bases: 8. The germline V gene encodes CDR1 MNHEY and CDR2 SMNVEV (reference sequence). This CDR3 is 16 amino acids long.

CDR3 protein: CASSLEGTGGWYGYTF. The CDR3 DNA sequence: TGTGCCAGCAGTTTAGAGGGGACAGGGGGTTGGTATGGCTACACCTTC. This chain links TRBV27 with TRBJ1-2; 11 positions agree with TRBD1. Germline V gives CDR1 MNHEY, CDR2 SMNVEV (reference sequence). This CDR3 contains 16 residues. The trim removed 2 bases at V and 5 bases at J, leaving 7 bases unmatched.

The chain has TRBV28 and TRBJ2-7; 7 bases are a match to TRBD1. Germline V gene sequence: CDR1 MDHEN, CDR2 SYDVKM. The CDR3 length is 12 residues. The J segment lost 13 bases and the V segment lost 6 bases, leaving 12 bases of the junction unmatched. The CDR3 protein is CASSQIPGQPYF. CDR3 DNA: TGTGCCAGCAGCCAGATCCCGGGACAGCCTTACTTC.

The V call is TRBV11-2, the J call TRBJ1-2; 10 bases align to TRBD1. The germline gives CDR1 SGHAT, CDR2 FQNNGV. V shed 1 base, J shed 2 bases, and the junction held 4 bases outside the gene matches. This CDR3 region has 16 residues. The CDR3 is CASSLVGQGGNYGYTF. The CDR3 nucleotides read TGTGCCAGCAGCTTAGTAGGACAGGGGGGGAACTATGGCTACACCTTC.

V and J are TRBV14 and TRBJ2-1; D remains ambiguous. CDR1 and CDR2 (germline): SGHDN, FVKESK. This CDR3 is 18 amino acids long. V shed 0 bases and J shed 0 bases, with 15 bases lying between them. The CDR3 DNA reads as TGTGCCAGCAGCCAAGATCCCCGACTGATAAGCTCCTACAATGAGCAGTTCTTC. It is translated as CASSQDPRLISSYNEQFF. Full variable domain (rest looked up from reference TRBV14 and TRBJ2-1): EAGVTQFPSHSVIEKGQTVTLRCDPISGHDNLYWYRRVMGKEIKFLLHFVKESKQDESGMPNNRFLAERTGGTYSTLKVQPAELEDSGVYFCASSQDPRLISSYNEQFFGPGTRLTVL.

The genes are TRBV28 and TRBJ1-6, with D tentatively TRBD1 (6 bases). CDR3 length: 14 residues. The germline gives CDR1 MDHEN, CDR2 SYDVKM. Deletions cut 7 bases from V and 9 bases from J, with 16 bases between. The CDR3 DNA reads as TGTGCCAGCAAACGGGTCGAAGGGGGTTCACCCCTCCACTTT. Its protein is CASKRVEGGSPLHF.

The rearrangement uses TRBV5-1 and TRBJ2-6; D possibly corresponds to TRBD2 (6 bases). Per the germline V gene, CDR1 is SGHRS and CDR2 is YFSETQ. V was trimmed by 2 bases and J by 2 bases, leaving 17 bases between them. This CDR3 has 18 residues. For the CDR3, the DNA is TGCGCCAGCAGCTTCGCCCAGGGAGGCGGCGCTGGGGCCAACGTCCTGACTTTC. This gives the protein CASSFAQGGGAGANVLTF.

The chain has TRBV9 and TRBJ2-1, with a weak D call TRBD2 (6 bases). The CDR3 is made up of 15 amino acids. The V and J ends lost 0 bases and 2 bases respectively, with 9 bases between them. Germline V gene data show CDR1 as SGDLS and CDR2 as YYNGEE. CDR3 region: CASSVEGLTYNEQFF. The CDR3 DNA reads as TGTGCCAGCAGCGTAGAGGGACTTACCTACAATGAGCAGTTCTTC.

The CDR3 nucleotides read TGTGCCAGCAGTTCCCTCCCGGGTGGGAATGAAAAACTGTTTTTT. This encodes CASSSLPGGNEKLFF. This chain links TRBV6-5 with TRBJ1-4; the D is unclear. V lost 4 bases and J lost 5, with 14 bases in between. The CDR3 is 15 amino acids. Germline assignment: CDR1 MNHEY and CDR2 SVGAGI.

This sequence joins TRBV5-8 and TRBJ2-7; no clear D gene. Trimming pared 0 bases from V and 3 bases from J, leaving 10 bases between. Germline V gives CDR1 SGHTS, CDR2 YDEGEE. The CDR3 spans 14 residues. The CDR3 loop reads CASSLGSVYYEQYF. The CDR3 bases are TGTGCCAGCAGCTTGGGGTCAGTTTACTACGAGCAGTACTTC.

This CDR3 is CASSRTGLPGGQETQYF. The CDR3 nucleotides read TGTGCCAGCAGCCGGACGGGACTCCCAGGGGGGCAAGAGACCCAGTACTTC. The rearrangement links TRBV2 to TRBJ2-5, with D perhaps TRBD1 (7 bases). Trimming left V 6 bases short and J 2 bases short, with 22 bases between. Germline-derived CDR1 and CDR2 are SNHLY and FYNNEI. There are 17 residues in the CDR3.

The chain employs TRBV7-2 and TRBJ2-7; 9 bases match TRBD2. V shed 5 bases and J 3 bases; nucleotides not matched to a gene: 14. The CDR3 is 17 amino acids. Germline lookup yields CDR1 SGHTA and CDR2 FQGNSA. This chain's CDR3 is CASSPPPRLAELYEQYF. For the CDR3, the DNA is TGTGCCAGCAGCCCACCGCCCCGACTAGCGGAACTCTACGAGCAGTACTTC.